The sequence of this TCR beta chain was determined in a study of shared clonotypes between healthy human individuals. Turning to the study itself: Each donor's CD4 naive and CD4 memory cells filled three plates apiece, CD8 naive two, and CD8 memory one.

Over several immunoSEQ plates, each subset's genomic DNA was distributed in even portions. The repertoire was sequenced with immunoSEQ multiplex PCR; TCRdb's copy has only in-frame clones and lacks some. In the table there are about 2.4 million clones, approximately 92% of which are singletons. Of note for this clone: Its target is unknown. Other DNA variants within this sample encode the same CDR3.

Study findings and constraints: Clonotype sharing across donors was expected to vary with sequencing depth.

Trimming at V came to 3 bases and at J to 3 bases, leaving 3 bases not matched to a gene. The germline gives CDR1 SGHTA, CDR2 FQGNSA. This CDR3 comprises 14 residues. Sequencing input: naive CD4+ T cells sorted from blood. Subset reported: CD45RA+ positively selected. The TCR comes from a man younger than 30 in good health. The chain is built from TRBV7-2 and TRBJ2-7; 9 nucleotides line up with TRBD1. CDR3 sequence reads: CASSLDRGYYEQYF. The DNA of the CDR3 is TGTGCCAGCAGCTTGGACAGGGGTTACTACGAGCAGTACTTC.